This T cell receptor beta chain was sequenced during a study of shared clonotypes between healthy human individuals (dated by TCRdb to 2018 to 2020). With regard to the full study: The cohort included a few men and a couple of women between 18 and 49 years of age. Per donor, three plates each were used for CD4 naive and CD4 memory, two for CD8 naive, and one for CD8 memory. To estimate repertoire size and how much clonotypes are shared between individuals, the study performed deep sequencing of blood TCR repertoires from 4 to 6 healthy adults. To increase sequencing depth and limit assay-specific biases, different laboratories used diverse techniques to prepare libraries and sequence TCR repertoires. Between about 0.8 and 9 billion PBMCs per donor were obtained by leukapheresis. The study at large found these results: The small number of donors limited the genetic and exposure-history diversity represented. Pairwise subsampling indicated that sequencing depth was expected to affect the degree of clonotype sharing among donors. Sampling was restricted to blood, and TCR repertoires in tissue are likely to differ from TCR repertoires in blood. Rarefaction of sorted-subset datasets indicated incomplete sequencing despite the large sequencing depth. Naive subsets generally had larger estimated clonotype richness than memory subsets. Clonotypes shared by all four sorted-subset donors showed higher generation probabilities than non-shared clonotypes. About 5% of naive CD4, 3.5% of naive CD8, approximately 2% of memory CD4, and 0.35% to 0.4% of memory CD8 clonotypes were shared across a few donors.

Donors were healthy HIV-negative adults with no recently reported acute infections or vaccinations. All donors were Caucasian adults living in Nashville, Tennessee, USA. CD4+ T cells were enriched through magnetic negative selection, after which naive cells were positively selected on CD45RA and the remaining negative fraction served as the memory subset. After blood collection by leukapheresis, PBMCs were isolated using Ficoll-Histopaque density gradient centrifugation and then cryopreserved in the vapor phase of liquid nitrogen. Analytical flow cytometry was used to check the purity and quantity of every magnetically sorted T cell population. From each sorted fraction, genomic DNA was isolated and quantified by UV absorbance on a Nanodrop 2000c. The CDR3 sequence holds 15 residues, the cysteine and phenylalanine included. Just CDR3 DNA is preserved here, 45 bases in frame from base 1. The germline V and J ends show losses of 6 bases and 3 bases respectively, and no gene match explains 8 bases of the junction. CDR1 and CDR2, per the germline V gene, are MDHEN and SYDVKM.

A remark on this clone: The clone's antigen remains unknown. Per-nucleotide qualities are absent, and no much larger clonotype sits a single base away.

Using the deep immunoSEQ assay, TCR CDR3 regions were amplified from genomic DNA by multiplex PCR. For each cell subset, the extracted genomic DNA was distributed evenly across all wells of several immunoSEQ 96-well plates, and each plate served as one replicate. For sorted subsets, around 200 ng genomic DNA, equal to 30,000 or so T cell genomes, was loaded into each replicate PCR. The purified libraries were quantified using a Qubit 3.0 fluorometer, sized with a Bioanalyzer 2100, and then quantified again using the KAPA Library Quantification kit. A separate single-read 150-cycle Illumina NextSeq 550 flow cell was used to sequence each immunoSEQ 96-well plate. The authors processed their data as follows. Because the immunoSEQ output included only junctional sequences and no quality scores, the filtering could not be the same as the filtering used for full-length reads. Sequences were annotated with PyIR, a Python wrapper for IgBLAST v1.9, and V/J genes and CDR3 were assigned using IMGT germline references. Reads were removed for weak V/J assignments (E-value above 1e-6), missing CDR3, stop codons, out-of-frame junctions, or ambiguous translated residues. A V3J clonotype was defined by an identical inferred V gene, J gene, and CDR3 amino acid sequence. Percentage overlap between repertoires was computed as shared unique clonotypes divided by the size of the smaller repertoire. Repertoire richness was assessed with RTK rarefaction, the Chao1 estimator, and Recon v2.1 estimates of unobserved clonotypes. For all TCRbeta clonotypes obtained by the gDNA method from a few donors, generation probabilities were computed with OLGA. The immuneACCESS repertoire file appears here via TCRdb, limited to in-frame rearrangements. These files lack a portion of the clones; in checked studies, under half of the deficit traces to unresolved V genes, and the cause of the others is not known. V and J calls and clone size are copied from that table; D and trimming were computed from the DNA. The sample table holds about 1.5 million clones, of which approximately 98% were seen once. The ten top clones hold 0.4% to 0.45% of the sample.

This TCR was recovered from a man aged 25 to 45 in good health. In this chain, TRBV28 is recombined with TRBJ2-1; 7 nucleotides in the junction match TRBD1. Material for sequencing was naive CD4+ T cells sorted from blood. The meaning of the sample's cell subset or site label: CD45RA+ positively selected. The CDR3 protein is CASSPPRQGYNEQFF. The sequenced DNA is TGTGCCAGCAGCCCCCCGCGACAGGGCTACAATGAGCAGTTCTTC.